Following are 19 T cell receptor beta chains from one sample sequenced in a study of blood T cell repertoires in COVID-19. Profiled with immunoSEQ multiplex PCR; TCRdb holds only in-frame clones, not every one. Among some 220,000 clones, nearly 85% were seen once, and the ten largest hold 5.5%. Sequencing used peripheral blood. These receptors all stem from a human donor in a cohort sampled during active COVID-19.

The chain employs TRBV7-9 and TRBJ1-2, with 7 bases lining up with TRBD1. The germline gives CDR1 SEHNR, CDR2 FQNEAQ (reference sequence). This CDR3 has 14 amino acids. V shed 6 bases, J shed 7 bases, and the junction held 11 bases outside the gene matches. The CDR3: CASSYPVQGTGYTF. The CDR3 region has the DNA TGTGCCAGCAGTTACCCGGTACAGGGGACTGGCTACACCTTC.

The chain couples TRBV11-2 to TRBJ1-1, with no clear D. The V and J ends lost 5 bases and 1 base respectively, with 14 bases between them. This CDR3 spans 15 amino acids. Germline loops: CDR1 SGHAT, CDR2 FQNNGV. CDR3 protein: CASSPRRGGNTEAFF. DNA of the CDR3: TGTGCCAGCAGCCCCCGGCGGGGAGGGAACACTGAAGCTTTCTTT.

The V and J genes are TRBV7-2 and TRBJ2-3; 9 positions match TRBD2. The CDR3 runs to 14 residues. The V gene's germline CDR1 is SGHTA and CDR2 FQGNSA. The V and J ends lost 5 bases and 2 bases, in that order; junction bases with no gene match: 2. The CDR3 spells CASSRGGDTDTQYF. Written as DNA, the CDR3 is TGTGCCAGCAGCCGCGGGGGGGACACAGATACGCAGTATTTT.

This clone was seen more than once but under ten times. CDR3 sequence reads: CASSPTGELFF. The CDR3 DNA sequence: TGTGCCAGCAGCCCGACCGGGGAGCTGTTTTTT. The chain recombines TRBV7-9 with TRBJ2-2, with D unresolved. The CDR3 is 11 residues long. Germline V lookup: CDR1 SEHNR, CDR2 FQNEAQ (reference sequence). The V end lost 5 bases, the J end lost 5 bases, and 3 bases lay between the germline ends.

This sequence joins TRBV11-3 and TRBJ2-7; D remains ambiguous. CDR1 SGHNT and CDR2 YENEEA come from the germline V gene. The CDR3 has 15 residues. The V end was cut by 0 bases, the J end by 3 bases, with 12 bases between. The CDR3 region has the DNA TGTGCCAGCAGCTTAGAAGGCTCGGGTCGCTACGAGCAGTACTTC. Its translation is CASSLEGSGRYEQYF.

The CDR3, as DNA: TGTGCCACCAGCAGAGGCCCTCAGGGTGAGCAGTTCTTC. As protein: CATSRGPQGEQFF. The rearrangement uses TRBV15 and TRBJ2-1; D perhaps matches TRBD1 (5 bases). The V gene's germline CDR1 is LNHNV and CDR2 YYDKDF (reference sequence). CDR3 length: 13 amino acids. The V end was cut by 1 base, the J end by 9 bases, with 10 bases between.

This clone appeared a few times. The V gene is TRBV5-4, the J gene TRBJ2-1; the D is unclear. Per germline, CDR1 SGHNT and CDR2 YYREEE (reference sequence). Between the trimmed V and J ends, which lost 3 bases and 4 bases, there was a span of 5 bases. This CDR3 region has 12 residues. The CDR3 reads CASSSTYNEQFF. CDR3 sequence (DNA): TGTGCCAGCAGCTCTACTTACAATGAGCAGTTCTTC.

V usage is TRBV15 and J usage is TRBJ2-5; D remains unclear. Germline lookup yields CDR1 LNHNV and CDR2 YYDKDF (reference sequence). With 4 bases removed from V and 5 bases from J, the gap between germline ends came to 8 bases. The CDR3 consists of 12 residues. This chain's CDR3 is CATSTTRETQYF. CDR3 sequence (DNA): TGTGCCACCAGCACCACGAGGGAGACCCAGTACTTC.

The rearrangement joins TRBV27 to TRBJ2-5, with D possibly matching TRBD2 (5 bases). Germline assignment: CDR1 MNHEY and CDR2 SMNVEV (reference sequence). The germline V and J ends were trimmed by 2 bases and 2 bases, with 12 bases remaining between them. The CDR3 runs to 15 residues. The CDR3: CASSLIRGLQETQYF. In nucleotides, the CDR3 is TGTGCCAGCAGTTTAATTCGGGGTCTACAAGAGACCCAGTACTTC.

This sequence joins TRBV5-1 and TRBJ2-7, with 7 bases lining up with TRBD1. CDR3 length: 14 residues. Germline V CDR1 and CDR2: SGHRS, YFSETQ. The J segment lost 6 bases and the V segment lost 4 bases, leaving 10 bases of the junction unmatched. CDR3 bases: TGCGCCAGCAGCCTAACCACAGGGGTCGGCGAGCAGTACTTC. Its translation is CASSLTTGVGEQYF.

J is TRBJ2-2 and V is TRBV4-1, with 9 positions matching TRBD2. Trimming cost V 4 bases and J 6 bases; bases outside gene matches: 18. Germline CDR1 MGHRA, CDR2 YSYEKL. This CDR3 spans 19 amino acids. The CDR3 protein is CASSPRTSVSTGRAGELFF. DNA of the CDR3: TGCGCCAGCAGCCCGCGGACTAGCGTCTCAACGGGTCGGGCCGGGGAGCTGTTTTTT.

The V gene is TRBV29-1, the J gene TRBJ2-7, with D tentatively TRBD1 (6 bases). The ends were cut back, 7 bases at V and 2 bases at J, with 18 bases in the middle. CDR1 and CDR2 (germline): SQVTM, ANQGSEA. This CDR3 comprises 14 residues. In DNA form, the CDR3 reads TGCAGCGCCGAGGGGCAGGGGCCGCCCTACGAGCAGTACTTC. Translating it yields CSAEGQGPPYEQYF.

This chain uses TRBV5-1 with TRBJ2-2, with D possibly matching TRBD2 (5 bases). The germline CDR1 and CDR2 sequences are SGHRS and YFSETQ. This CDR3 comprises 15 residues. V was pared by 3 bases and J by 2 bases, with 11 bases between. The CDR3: CASSYTGINTGELFF. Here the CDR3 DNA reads TGCGCCAGCAGCTATACGGGGATAAACACCGGGGAGCTGTTTTTT. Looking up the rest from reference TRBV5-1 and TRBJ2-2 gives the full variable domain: KAGVTQTPRYLIKTRGQQVTLSCSPISGHRSVSWYQQTPGQGLQFLFEYFSETQRNKGNFPGRFSGRQFSNSRSEMNVSTLELGDSALYLCASSYTGINTGELFFGEGSRLTVL.

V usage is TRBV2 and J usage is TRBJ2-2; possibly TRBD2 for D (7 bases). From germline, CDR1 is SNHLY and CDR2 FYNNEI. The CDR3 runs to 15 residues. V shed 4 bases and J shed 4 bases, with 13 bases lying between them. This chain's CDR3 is CASSVSGGRTGELFF. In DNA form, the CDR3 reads TGTGCCAGCAGTGTGTCGGGGGGCCGCACCGGGGAGCTGTTTTTT.

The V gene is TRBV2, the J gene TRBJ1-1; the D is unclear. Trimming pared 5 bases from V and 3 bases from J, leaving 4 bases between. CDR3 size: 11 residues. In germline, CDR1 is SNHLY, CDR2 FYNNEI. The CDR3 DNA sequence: TGTGCCAGCAGTCCGTACACTGAAGCTTTCTTT. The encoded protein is CASSPYTEAFF.

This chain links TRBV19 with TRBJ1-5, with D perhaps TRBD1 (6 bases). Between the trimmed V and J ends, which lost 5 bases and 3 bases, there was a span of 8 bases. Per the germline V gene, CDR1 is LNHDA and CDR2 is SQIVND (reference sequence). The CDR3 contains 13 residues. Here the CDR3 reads CASSQGLNQPQHF. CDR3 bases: TGTGCCAGTAGTCAGGGGCTCAATCAGCCCCAGCATTTT.

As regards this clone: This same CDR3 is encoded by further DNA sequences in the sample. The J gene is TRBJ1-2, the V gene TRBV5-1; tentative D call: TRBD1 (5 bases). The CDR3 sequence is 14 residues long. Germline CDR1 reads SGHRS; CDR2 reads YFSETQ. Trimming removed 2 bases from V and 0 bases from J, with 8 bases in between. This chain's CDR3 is CASSFQGANYGYTF. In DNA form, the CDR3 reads TGCGCCAGCAGCTTTCAGGGCGCTAACTATGGCTACACCTTC. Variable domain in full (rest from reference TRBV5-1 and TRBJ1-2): KAGVTQTPRYLIKTRGQQVTLSCSPISGHRSVSWYQQTPGQGLQFLFEYFSETQRNKGNFPGRFSGRQFSNSRSEMNVSTLELGDSALYLCASSFQGANYGYTFGSGTRLTVV.

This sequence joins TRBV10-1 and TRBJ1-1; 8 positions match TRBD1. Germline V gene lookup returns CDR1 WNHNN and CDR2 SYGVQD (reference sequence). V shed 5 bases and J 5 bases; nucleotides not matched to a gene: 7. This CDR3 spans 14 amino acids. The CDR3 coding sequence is TGCGCCAGCAGTTTTTCAGGGGGCGAAACTGAAGCTTTCTTT. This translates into CASSFSGGETEAFF.

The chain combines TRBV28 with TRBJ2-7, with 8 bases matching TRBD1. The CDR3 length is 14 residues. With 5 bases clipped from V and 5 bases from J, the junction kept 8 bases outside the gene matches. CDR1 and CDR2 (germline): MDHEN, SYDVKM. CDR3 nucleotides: TGTGCCAGCAGTCCAGGGGGCTCCCGGGACGAGCAGTACTTC. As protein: CASSPGGSRDEQYF.